This T cell receptor beta chain was found in a study of molecular identifiers for immune sequencing clone quantification. Overall study context: For replicates, RNA isolated from roughly 20,000 or 100,000 naive CD8 cells was divided into five portions, of which four were sequenced.

Using 10%, 30% or 50% RNA, naive CD8 libraries were derived from around 20,000 to 1,000,000 sorted cells. Researchers sorted naive CD8 T cells as cells that were CD8+CD4-CCR7+CD45RA+. A single record per CDR3 protein comes from TCRdb applying MiXCR to the PCR reads. The table includes just under 650,000 distinct CDR3 sequences, about 20% detected once. The sequenced material came from naive CD8+ T cells from blood, with Jurkat cell RNA spiked in. This sample's subset: FACS-sorted CD8+CD4-CCR7+CD45RA+ naive T cells. This clonotype was obtained from a human donor in good health. Some libraries in this study had Jurkat cell RNA spiked in.

This chain's CDR3 is CATRQGRTDTQYF. The CDR3 DNA sequence: TGTGCCACCAGACAGGGACGTACAGATACGCAGTATTTT. The chain employs TRBV24-1 and TRBJ2-3, with D possibly being TRBD1 (6 bases). Germline assignment: CDR1 KGHDR and CDR2 SFDVKD. The CDR3 contains 13 residues. Trimming cost V 7 bases and J 3 bases, with 10 bases left between them.